The 15 T cell receptor beta chains reported below all come from one sample, sequenced in a study of identifying expanded T cells in peripheral blood. Using immunoSEQ multiplex PCR, the repertoire was profiled, and TCRdb retains in-frame clones only, with some absent. This table has 60,000 or so clones, approximately 82% appearing once. Material for sequencing was blood. These receptors came from a person aged 18-70 years in good health.

The chain couples TRBV11-3 to TRBJ2-2; 8 positions agree with TRBD1. The V and J ends lost 5 bases and 7 bases, in that order; junction bases with no gene match: 12. The CDR3 covers 16 residues. Germline loops: CDR1 SGHNT, CDR2 YENEEA. The CDR3 loop is CASSPPGQAWIGELFF. DNA of the CDR3: TGTGCCAGCAGCCCTCCGGGACAGGCATGGATCGGGGAGCTGTTTTTT.

V gene TRBV5-4 combines with J gene TRBJ2-7; D uncertain. CDR1 and CDR2 (germline): SGHNT, YYREEE (reference sequence). This CDR3 region has 16 residues. Trimming left V 0 bases short and J 5 bases short, with 18 bases between. The chain's CDR3 is CASSLGSNLVRHEQYF. The CDR3 DNA sequence: TGTGCCAGCAGCTTGGGGAGTAATCTAGTGCGCCACGAGCAGTACTTC.

The chain has TRBV7-2 and TRBJ2-2, with 9 bases identical to TRBD1. The germline V gene encodes CDR1 SGHTA and CDR2 FQGNSA. This CDR3 comprises 16 residues. V shed 9 bases and J 3 bases; nucleotides not matched to a gene: 11. The CDR3 region is CASRAGDRVDTGELFF. The CDR3 bases are TGTGCCAGTAGAGCCGGGGACAGGGTGGACACCGGGGAGCTGTTTTTT. The full variable domain, with the rest looked up from reference TRBV7-2 and TRBJ2-2, is GAGVSQSPSNKVTEKGKDVELRCDPISGHTALYWYRQSLGQGLEFLIYFQGNSAPDKSGLPSDRFSAERTGGSVSTLTIQRTQQEDSAVYLCASRAGDRVDTGELFFGEGSRLTVL.

V and J are TRBV5-4 and TRBJ1-2; 8 nucleotides line up with TRBD1. Germline V gene sequence: CDR1 SGHNT, CDR2 YYREEE (reference sequence). The trim removed 4 bases at V and 8 bases at J, leaving 10 bases unmatched. This CDR3 is 14 amino acids long. CDR3 nucleotides: TGTGCCAGCAGCATACTGGACAGGGAATACGGCTACACCTTC. Its protein is CASSILDREYGYTF. The full variable domain, rest sourced from reference TRBV5-4 and TRBJ1-2, is ETGVTQSPTHLIKTRGQQVTLRCSSQSGHNTVSWYQQALGQGPQFIFQYYREEENGRGNFPPRFSGLQFPNYSSELNVNALELDDSALYLCASSILDREYGYTFGSGTRLTVV.

This chain links TRBV11-3 with TRBJ2-2; D gene unclear. V gave up 2 bases and J gave up 1 base, with 8 bases separating them. CDR1 and CDR2 (germline): SGHNT, YENEEA. This CDR3 region has 15 residues. CDR3 sequence: CASSLNLQNTGELFF. CDR3 in DNA: TGTGCCAGCAGCTTAAATTTGCAGAACACCGGGGAGCTGTTTTTT.

The chain combines TRBV5-1 with TRBJ1-2; a weak D match, TRBD1 (6 bases). The CDR3 contains 13 residues. Trimming took 3 bases from V and 8 from J, leaving 14 bases between them. Germline-derived CDR1 and CDR2 are SGHRS and YFSETQ. CDR3 coding DNA: TGCGCCAGCAGCTCGGGAGGGGGTTTCGGCTACACCTTC. Residues: CASSSGGGFGYTF. Supplemented by reference TRBV5-1 and TRBJ1-2, the full variable domain reads KAGVTQTPRYLIKTRGQQVTLSCSPISGHRSVSWYQQTPGQGLQFLFEYFSETQRNKGNFPGRFSGRQFSNSRSEMNVSTLELGDSALYLCASSSGGGFGYTFGSGTRLTVV.

The chain couples TRBV5-4 to TRBJ1-1; no reliable D call. V was cut by 0 bases and J by 0 bases, with 9 bases left in between. This CDR3 has 15 amino acids. Per germline, CDR1 SGHNT and CDR2 YYREEE (reference sequence). The CDR3 DNA reads TGTGCCAGCAGCTTGGTGGGAGCTATGAACACTGAAGCTTTCTTT. This encodes CASSLVGAMNTEAFF. The full variable domain, with the rest looked up from reference TRBV5-4 and TRBJ1-1, is ETGVTQSPTHLIKTRGQQVTLRCSSQSGHNTVSWYQQALGQGPQFIFQYYREEENGRGNFPPRFSGLQFPNYSSELNVNALELDDSALYLCASSLVGAMNTEAFFGQGTRLTVV.

The rearrangement joins TRBV5-1 to TRBJ1-2; a weak D match, TRBD1 (5 bases). This CDR3 region has 15 residues. Trimming left V 3 bases short and J 3 bases short, with 15 bases between. Per germline, CDR1 SGHRS and CDR2 YFSETQ. CDR3 coding DNA: TGCGCCAGCAGCTCGGGACCTCCCCGAGACTATGGCTACACCTTC. The encoded protein is CASSSGPPRDYGYTF. Complete variable domain (other parts from reference TRBV5-1 and TRBJ1-2): KAGVTQTPRYLIKTRGQQVTLSCSPISGHRSVSWYQQTPGQGLQFLFEYFSETQRNKGNFPGRFSGRQFSNSRSEMNVSTLELGDSALYLCASSSGPPRDYGYTFGSGTRLTVV.

The chain combines TRBV6-5 with TRBJ2-1; no clear D. V was shortened by 10 bases and J by 4 bases, with 8 bases between the two germline ends. CDR1 MNHEY and CDR2 SVGAGI come from the germline V gene. This CDR3 has 11 residues. CDR3 nucleotide sequence: TGTGCCACCACAGATTACAATGAGCAGTTCTTC. Protein product: CATTDYNEQFF.

V gene TRBV7-2 combines with J gene TRBJ1-5; 9 nucleotides align to TRBD1. Germline loops: CDR1 SGHTA, CDR2 FQGNSA. The CDR3 consists of 17 residues. With V trimmed by 5 bases and J by 1 base, 9 bases remained unmatched. CDR3 sequence: CASSPARDRASNQPQHF. The CDR3 DNA reads TGTGCCAGCAGCCCAGCCCGGGACAGGGCAAGCAATCAGCCCCAGCATTTT.

The chain employs TRBV5-5 and TRBJ1-2; D remains ambiguous. The CDR3 runs to 13 residues. The V and J ends lost 4 bases and 2 bases respectively, with 9 bases between them. Germline V CDR1 and CDR2: SGHKS, YYEKEE (reference sequence). As DNA, the CDR3 is TGTGCCAGCAGCGGGCAGACAAACTATGGCTACACCTTC. It is translated as CASSGQTNYGYTF.

V is TRBV7-8 and J is TRBJ1-3; D gene uncertain. This CDR3 region has 12 residues. V was cut by 0 bases and J by 3 bases, with 0 bases left in between. From germline, CDR1 is SGHVS and CDR2 FQNEAQ. This CDR3 is CASSLAGNTIYF. Written as DNA, the CDR3 is TGTGCCAGCAGCTTAGCTGGAAACACCATATATTTT.

The gene calls are TRBV6-1 and TRBJ1-5, with a possible D match to TRBD1 (5 bases). V was pared by 2 bases and J by 1 base, with 15 bases between. Germline lookup yields CDR1 MNHNS and CDR2 SASEGT. The CDR3 length is 17 residues. The CDR3 DNA sequence: TGTGCCAGCAGTGAATTCAGCAGGGTCGGGAGCAATCAGCCCCAGCATTTT. Residues: CASSEFSRVGSNQPQHF.

This rearrangement joins TRBV10-2 to TRBJ1-2, with TRBD1 matching 8 bases. Losses at the gene ends were 4 bases for V and 4 bases for J; bases not matched to a gene: 2. This CDR3 spans 13 amino acids. Per the germline V gene, CDR1 is WSHSY and CDR2 is SAAADI. CDR3 in DNA: TGCGCCAGCAGTGGTGGACAGGGCTATGGCTACACCTTC. Residues: CASSGGQGYGYTF.

The rearrangement uses TRBV27 and TRBJ1-2; no clear D gene. CDR1 MNHEY and CDR2 SMNVEV come from the germline V gene (reference sequence). The CDR3 contains 13 residues. Trimming shortened V by 3 bases and J by 7 bases, and 12 bases separated the two germline ends. The CDR3 bases are TGTGCCAGCAGTTTTAATAGGTTCTCTGGCTACACCTTC. It is translated as CASSFNRFSGYTF.